This passage covers 23 T cell receptor beta chains from one sample sequenced in a study of blood T cell repertoires in COVID-19. The protocol was immunoSEQ multiplex PCR, while the TCRdb copy is restricted to in-frame clones and leaves out a portion. The sample includes 300,000 to 400,000 clones, almost 90% seen only once; the top ten take about 6.7%. Material for sequencing was peripheral blood. All receptors come from a woman in her 70s with COVID-19, enrolled during active disease.

This sequence joins TRBV28 and TRBJ2-1, with TRBD2 identical over 10 bases. V lost 3 bases to trimming and J lost 4 bases; unmatched junction nucleotides: 6. Germline V CDR1 and CDR2: MDHEN, SYDVKM. This CDR3 contains 16 residues. The CDR3 here is CASSFSSGGLYNEQFF. The CDR3 bases are TGTGCCAGCAGTTTTTCTAGCGGGGGACTATACAATGAGCAGTTCTTC. Filled out from reference TRBV28 and TRBJ2-1, the complete variable domain reads DVKVTQSSRYLVKRTGEKVFLECVQDMDHENMFWYRQDPGLGLRLIYFSYDVKMKEKGDIPEGYSVSREKKERFSLILESASTNQTSMYLCASSFSSGGLYNEQFFGPGTRLTVL.

Only a few counts were recorded for this clone. The chain uses TRBV5-8 and TRBJ1-2, with TRBD1 matching 8 bases. Germline V CDR1 and CDR2: SGHTS, YDEGEE. V trimming: 4 bases; J trimming: 4 bases; junction bases outside the gene matches: 6. CDR3 length: 14 amino acids. The CDR3, as DNA: TGTGCCAGCAGCACCCCAGGGGGCTTCTATGGCTACACCTTC. Its translation: CASSTPGGFYGYTF.

The chain joins TRBV7-9 to TRBJ1-3; D is undetermined. Trimming removed 0 bases from V and 0 bases from J, with 3 bases in between. Germline CDR1 SEHNR, CDR2 FQNEAQ (reference sequence). The CDR3 contains 14 residues. DNA of the CDR3: TGTGCCAGCAGCTTAGCTAACTCTGGAAACACCATATATTTT. This encodes CASSLANSGNTIYF. Variable domain in full (rest from reference TRBV7-9 and TRBJ1-3): DTGVSQNPRHKITKRGQNVTFRCDPISEHNRLYWYRQTLGQGPEFLTYFQNEAQLEKSRLLSDRFSAERPKGSFSTLEIQRTEQGDSAMYLCASSLANSGNTIYFGEGSWLTVV.

This clone appeared once. This chain's CDR3 is CASSLRLAGTHEQYF. The CDR3 bases are TGTGCCAGCAGTTTACGACTAGCGGGGACCCACGAGCAGTACTTC. V is TRBV28 and J is TRBJ2-7; 11 bases align to TRBD2. V dropped 2 bases and J dropped 5; count of bases not matched to a gene: 5. Per germline, CDR1 MDHEN and CDR2 SYDVKM. The CDR3 consists of 15 residues.

This sequence joins TRBV11-2 and TRBJ1-3; 7 bases match TRBD1. This CDR3 has 13 amino acids. Germline V gives CDR1 SGHAT, CDR2 FQNNGV. The J segment lost 4 bases and the V segment lost 5 bases, leaving 2 bases of the junction unmatched. The CDR3 loop reads CASSRDRGNTIYF. In DNA form, the CDR3 reads TGTGCCAGCAGCCGGGACAGAGGAAACACCATATATTTT.

The chain is built from TRBV2 and TRBJ1-1; the D is unclear. Germline V lookup: CDR1 SNHLY, CDR2 FYNNEI. The CDR3 runs to 15 residues. Trimming cost V 8 bases and J 4 bases, with 20 bases left between them. CDR3 sequence reads: CASLPLGGSRTEAFF. Written as DNA, the CDR3 is TGTGCCAGCCTCCCTTTGGGAGGGTCTCGCACTGAAGCTTTCTTT.

This chain connects TRBV4-1 to TRBJ2-1; 11 bases are a match to TRBD2. Losses at the gene ends were 1 base for V and 6 bases for J; bases not matched to a gene: 14. The CDR3 runs 19 residues. Germline V lookup: CDR1 MGHRA, CDR2 YSYEKL. The CDR3 nucleotides are TGCGCCAGCAGCCAAGTAGGGGGGTTACTAGCGGGGGCCCCCAATGAGCAGTTCTTC. Its translation is CASSQVGGLLAGAPNEQFF.

Note on this clone: The same CDR3 is also encoded by other DNA sequences in this sample. CDR3 DNA: TGTGCCTGGAGTGTTGGAGGGGCGGGAAACACCATATATTTT. Encoded protein: CAWSVGGAGNTIYF. The rearrangement uses TRBV30 and TRBJ1-3, with D possibly TRBD1 on 5 matching bases. Trimming pared 0 bases from V and 4 bases from J, leaving 10 bases between. Looked up from germline, CDR1 is GTSNPN and CDR2 is SVGIG (reference sequence). This CDR3 has 14 residues.

The rearrangement uses TRBV2 and TRBJ1-4; a possible D gene is TRBD1 (6 bases). CDR1 and CDR2 (germline): SNHLY, FYNNEI. Trimming removed 7 bases from V and 4 bases from J, with 16 bases in between. The CDR3 loop spans 15 amino acids. Here the CDR3 reads CASTQGGGLNEKLFF. DNA for the CDR3: TGTGCCAGCACCCAAGGGGGGGGCCTTAATGAAAAACTGTTTTTT.

The rearrangement joins TRBV3-1 (or the pseudogene TRBV3-2) to TRBJ1-4; D is possibly TRBD1 (5 bases). Germline CDR1 reads LGHDT; CDR2 reads YNNKEL (reference sequence). The CDR3 is 14 residues long. V was pared by 4 bases and J by 5 bases, with 11 bases between. CDR3 DNA: TGTGCCAGCAGCCCCTTGCCAGGGAATGAAAAACTGTTTTTT. It is translated as CASSPLPGNEKLFF.

This clone was counted a single time. The chain uses TRBV6-5 and TRBJ2-7, with TRBD1 identical over 12 bases. The CDR3 is 15 amino acids. Germline CDR1 is MNHEY and CDR2 is SVGAGI. V was clipped by 6 bases and J by 3 bases; unmatched bases: 6. The DNA for the CDR3 is TGTGCCAGCAGAGGGACAGGGGGCGGTTTCTACGAGCAGTACTTC. This sequence encodes CASRGTGGGFYEQYF.

This clone was seen more than once but under ten times. In DNA form, the CDR3 reads TGTGCCAGCAGCCCCACCGGGGCCGGGACTAGCGCTAATGAGCAGTTCTTC. It specifies CASSPTGAGTSANEQFF. The chain has TRBV7-9 and TRBJ2-1; TRBD2 aligns across 10 bases. The CDR3 spans 17 residues. Per the germline V gene, CDR1 is SEHNR and CDR2 is FQNEAQ (reference sequence). Trimming cost V 5 bases and J 7 bases; bases outside gene matches: 14. The full variable domain, its missing parts supplied by reference TRBV7-9 and TRBJ2-1, is DTGVSQNPRHKITKRGQNVTFRCDPISEHNRLYWYRQTLGQGPEFLTYFQNEAQLEKSRLLSDRFSAERPKGSFSTLEIQRTEQGDSAMYLCASSPTGAGTSANEQFFGPGTRLTVL.

J is TRBJ2-5 and V is TRBV6-2 or TRBV6-3; 10 bases are a match to TRBD2. The germline V gene encodes CDR1 MNHEY and CDR2 SVGEGT. The ends lost 5 bases at V and 1 base at J; junction bases unmatched: 7. This CDR3 has 16 amino acids. Here the CDR3 DNA reads TGTGCCAGCAGTAACAAGGGACTAGCGCTCCAAGAGACCCAGTACTTC. This encodes CASSNKGLALQETQYF.

This clone is a singleton in its sample. V gene TRBV9 combines with J gene TRBJ1-1, with TRBD1 matching over 7 bases. The CDR3 loop spans 15 amino acids. Unmatched junction bases numbered 10, after V lost 4 bases and J lost 4 bases. CDR1 and CDR2 (germline): SGDLS, YYNGEE. CDR3 nucleotide sequence: TGTGCCAGCAGCCCCTCCACAGGGGTGGGCACTGAAGCTTTCTTT. Translated: CASSPSTGVGTEAFF. Full variable domain (rest looked up from reference TRBV9 and TRBJ1-1): DSGVTQTPKHLITATGQRVTLRCSPRSGDLSVYWYQQSLDQGLQFLIQYYNGEERAKGNILERFSAQQFPDLHSELNLSSLELGDSALYFCASSPSTGVGTEAFFGQGTRLTVV.

This clone was seen just once. This chain links TRBV19 with TRBJ1-2; maybe TRBD1 (6 bases). V shed 9 bases and J shed 0 bases, with 17 bases lying between them. Germline V CDR1 and CDR2: LNHDA, SQIVND (reference sequence). This CDR3 region has 15 residues. CDR3 loop: CASTNRAGANYGYTF. In DNA, the CDR3 is TGTGCCAGCACTAACAGGGCTGGAGCTAACTATGGCTACACCTTC.

The chain recombines TRBV5-1 with TRBJ2-5; 8 bases align to TRBD2. Germline lookup yields CDR1 SGHRS and CDR2 YFSETQ. The CDR3 is 14 residues long. V shed 1 base and J 5 bases; nucleotides not matched to a gene: 4. The CDR3 bases are TGCGCCAGCAGCTTGTCAGCGGGGGAGGAGACCCAGTACTTC. It codes for CASSLSAGEETQYF.

The chain combines TRBV30 with TRBJ1-1; 8 bases fit TRBD1. CDR1 is GTSNPN and CDR2 is SVGIG in the germline V gene (reference sequence). Trimming cost V 4 bases and J 8 bases; bases outside gene matches: 6. This CDR3 has 12 amino acids. The CDR3 bases are TGTGCCTGGAACAGGGGGTACGGGGAAGCTTTCTTT. Protein product: CAWNRGYGEAFF.

The J gene is TRBJ1-3, the V gene TRBV4-1; D ambiguous. Germline assignment: CDR1 MGHRA and CDR2 YSYEKL. The CDR3 length is 17 residues. V was pared by 1 base and J by 0 bases, with 13 bases between. CDR3 in amino acids: CASSQGTQSYSGNTIYF. CDR3 sequence (DNA): TGCGCCAGCAGCCAAGGAACACAGAGCTACTCTGGAAACACCATATATTTT.

The CDR3 sequence: CASSLRSNEQFF. For the CDR3, the DNA is TGCGCCAGCAGCTTGCGGTCCAATGAGCAGTTCTTC. The chain couples TRBV5-1 to TRBJ2-1; D is uncertain. CDR1 SGHRS and CDR2 YFSETQ come from the germline V gene. The CDR3 covers 12 residues. With 1 base removed from V and 6 bases from J, the gap between germline ends came to 5 bases. Combining the CDR3 with reference TRBV5-1 and TRBJ2-1 gives the whole variable domain KAGVTQTPRYLIKTRGQQVTLSCSPISGHRSVSWYQQTPGQGLQFLFEYFSETQRNKGNFPGRFSGRQFSNSRSEMNVSTLELGDSALYLCASSLRSNEQFFGPGTRLTVL.

This clone was seen more than once but under ten times. V and J are TRBV19 and TRBJ1-2; 7 bases are shared with TRBD1. The CDR3 runs to 15 residues. V trimming: 7 bases; J trimming: 0 bases; junction bases outside the gene matches: 8. Germline lookup yields CDR1 LNHDA and CDR2 SQIVND (reference sequence). The CDR3 nucleotides are TGTGCCAGTACACGGGGGACAGCAGCTAACTATGGCTACACCTTC. It yields the protein CASTRGTAANYGYTF.

The table lists this clone with a few counts. The rearrangement joins TRBV14 to TRBJ2-7; D unresolved. The germline V and J ends were trimmed by 1 base and 9 bases, with 7 bases remaining between them. This CDR3 has 11 amino acids. Germline assignment: CDR1 SGHDN and CDR2 FVKESK. The CDR3 bases are TGTGCCAGCAGCCAAGGACCGGGGCAGTACTTC. Residues: CASSQGPGQYF.

This clone was recorded once. In nucleotides, the CDR3 is TGTGCCAGCAGCTTCGTAAGGAGCACTGAAGCTTTCTTT. This gives the protein CASSFVRSTEAFF. The rearrangement uses TRBV3-1 (or the pseudogene TRBV3-2) and TRBJ1-1; D is unresolved. The CDR3 loop spans 13 amino acids. Germline values: CDR1 LGHDT, CDR2 YNNKEL (reference sequence). Trimming shortened V by 5 bases and J by 4 bases, and 11 bases separated the two germline ends.

V gene TRBV5-1 combines with J gene TRBJ1-4; D might be TRBD1 (5 bases). V was pared by 0 bases and J by 7 bases, with 19 bases between. The germline gives CDR1 SGHRS, CDR2 YFSETQ. The length of the CDR3 is 17 residues. The chain's CDR3 is CASSLGAQGSRGEKLFF. The CDR3 DNA reads TGCGCCAGCAGCTTGGGGGCCCAGGGCTCTAGGGGTGAAAAACTGTTTTTT.